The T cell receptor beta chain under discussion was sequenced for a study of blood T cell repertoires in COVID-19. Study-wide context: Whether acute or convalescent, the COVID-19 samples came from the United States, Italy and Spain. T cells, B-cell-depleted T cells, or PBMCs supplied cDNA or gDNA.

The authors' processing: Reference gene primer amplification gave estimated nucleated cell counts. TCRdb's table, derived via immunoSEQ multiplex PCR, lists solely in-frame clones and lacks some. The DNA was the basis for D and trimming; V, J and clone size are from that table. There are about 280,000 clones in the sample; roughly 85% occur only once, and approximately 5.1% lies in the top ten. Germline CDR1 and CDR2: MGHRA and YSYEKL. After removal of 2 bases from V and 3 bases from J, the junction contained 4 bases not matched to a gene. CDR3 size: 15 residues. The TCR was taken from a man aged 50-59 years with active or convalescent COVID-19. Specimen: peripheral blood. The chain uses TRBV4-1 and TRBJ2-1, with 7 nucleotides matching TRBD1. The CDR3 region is CASSQRDRDYNEQFF. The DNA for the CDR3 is TGCGCCAGCAGCCAACGGGACAGAGACTACAATGAGCAGTTCTTC.